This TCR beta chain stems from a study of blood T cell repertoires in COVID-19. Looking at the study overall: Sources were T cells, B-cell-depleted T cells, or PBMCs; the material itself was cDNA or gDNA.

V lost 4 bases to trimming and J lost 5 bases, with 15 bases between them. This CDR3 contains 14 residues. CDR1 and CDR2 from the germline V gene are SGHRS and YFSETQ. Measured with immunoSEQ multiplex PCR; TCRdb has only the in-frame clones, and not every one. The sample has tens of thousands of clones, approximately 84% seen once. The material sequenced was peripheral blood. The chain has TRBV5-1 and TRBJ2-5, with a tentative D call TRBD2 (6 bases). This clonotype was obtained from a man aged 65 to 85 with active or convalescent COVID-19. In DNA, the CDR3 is TGCGCCAGCAGCCCAATAGCGGTCGGGGAGACCCAGTACTTC. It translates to CASSPIAVGETQYF.